Following are 6 T cell receptor beta chains from one sample sequenced in a study of blood T cell repertoires in COVID-19. Profiling relied on immunoSEQ multiplex PCR, and the TCRdb table lists in-frame clones only, not all of them. Among about 74,000 clones listed, around 90% were seen once. Material for sequencing was peripheral blood. All receptors come from a woman aged 50 to 60 in a cohort sampled during active COVID-19.

This clone was counted a single time. The V and J genes are TRBV28 and TRBJ2-1, with a possible D match to TRBD2 (6 bases). Germline V CDR1 and CDR2: MDHEN, SYDVKM. CDR3 length equals 17 residues. The V end lost 5 bases, the J end lost 0 bases, and 17 bases lay between the germline ends. CDR3 bases: TGTGCCAGCAGTCGGGGTAGCGGCTTCAGCTCCTACAATGAGCAGTTCTTC. Its translation: CASSRGSGFSSYNEQFF.

CDR3 DNA sequence: TGTGCCAGCAGCTATGGCCGGGAGCACGGGGAGCTGTTTTTT. This translates into CASSYGREHGELFF. The chain is built from TRBV7-3 and TRBJ2-2, with a tentative D call TRBD2 (6 bases). With 4 bases removed from V and 7 bases from J, the gap between germline ends came to 13 bases. The CDR3 spans 14 residues. Germline lookup yields CDR1 SGHTA and CDR2 FQGTGA. Drawing the rest from reference TRBV7-3 and TRBJ2-2, the complete variable domain is GAGVSQTPSNKVTEKGKYVELRCDPISGHTALYWYRQSLGQGPEFLIYFQGTGAADDSGLPNDRFFAVRPEGSVSTLKIQRTERGDSAVYLCASSYGREHGELFFGEGSRLTVL.

The count of this clone is one. The chain uses TRBV2 and TRBJ2-1, with 8 nucleotides matching TRBD2. Germline V gene lookup returns CDR1 SNHLY and CDR2 FYNNEI. The CDR3 has 16 residues. Trimming removed 5 bases from V and 0 bases from J; junction bases left unmatched: 6. The CDR3 protein is CASSSDSGDSYNEQFF. CDR3 in DNA: TGTGCCAGCAGTTCCGATAGCGGGGACTCCTACAATGAGCAGTTCTTC.

This chain connects TRBV6-5 to TRBJ1-1; D unclear. In germline, CDR1 is MNHEY, CDR2 SVGAGI. The V end lost 5 bases, the J end lost 0 bases, and 7 bases lay between the germline ends. CDR3 length: 13 amino acids. CDR3 sequence reads: CASSSGLNTEAFF. Written as DNA, the CDR3 is TGTGCCAGCAGTAGCGGCCTGAACACTGAAGCTTTCTTT.

The CDR3 loop reads CAVRDSGETQYF. CDR3 nucleotide sequence: TGTGCCGTCCGGGACAGTGGAGAGACCCAGTACTTC. The J gene is TRBJ2-5, the V gene TRBV7-9, with TRBD1 matching 7 bases. This CDR3 is 12 amino acids long. J was trimmed by 4 bases and V by 11 bases; bases with no gene match: 7. Germline CDR1 and CDR2: SEHNR and FQNEAQ (reference sequence).

CDR3 residues: CASSSQDTEAFF. The CDR3 coding sequence is TGTGCCAGCAGTTCACAGGACACTGAAGCTTTCTTT. The rearrangement links TRBV12-3 or TRBV12-4 to TRBJ1-1; a weak D match, TRBD1 (5 bases). Trimming removed 4 bases from V and 3 bases from J, with 6 bases in between. The CDR3 length is 12 residues.